The present T cell receptor (beta chain) was sequenced within a study of cytomegalovirus exposure and HLA in healthy donors. This clone was recorded only once. The CDR3 extends over 14 amino acids. Unmatched junction bases numbered 10, after V lost 10 bases and J lost 2 bases. Per the germline V gene, CDR1 is MNHEY and CDR2 is SVGAGI. In the PCR, 60 Vbeta and 13 Jbeta primers were used. Generated by immunoSEQ multiplex PCR, the TCRdb table keeps only in-frame clones and is missing some. In the table there are around 220,000 clones, 70% to 80% of which are singletons. The receptor comes from a woman aged 25 to 39 in good health and CMV-seronegative. This chain uses TRBV6-5 with TRBJ2-5; 7 nucleotides agree with TRBD1. Sequencing input: PBMCs. In DNA form, the CDR3 reads TGTGCCAAACAGGGACAGCTAATTCAAGAGACCCAGTACTTC. Translated, it gives CAKQGQLIQETQYF.